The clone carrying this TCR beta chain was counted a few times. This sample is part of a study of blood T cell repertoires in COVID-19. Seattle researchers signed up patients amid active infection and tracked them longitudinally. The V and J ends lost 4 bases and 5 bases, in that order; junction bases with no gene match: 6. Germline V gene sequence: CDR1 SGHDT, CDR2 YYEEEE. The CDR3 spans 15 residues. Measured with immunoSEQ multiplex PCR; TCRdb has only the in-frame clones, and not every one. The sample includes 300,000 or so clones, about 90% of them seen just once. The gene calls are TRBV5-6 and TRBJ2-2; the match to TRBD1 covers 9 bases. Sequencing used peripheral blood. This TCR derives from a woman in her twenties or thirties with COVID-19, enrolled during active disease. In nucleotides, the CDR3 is TGTGCCAGCAGCCCCGGACAGGGGAGGACCGGGGAGCTGTTTTTT. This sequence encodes CASSPGQGRTGELFF. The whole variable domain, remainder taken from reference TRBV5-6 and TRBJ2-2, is DAGVTQSPTHLIKTRGQQVTLRCSPKSGHDTVSWYQQALGQGPQFIFQYYEEEERQRGNFPDRFSGHQFPNYSSELNVNALLLGDSALYLCASSPGQGRTGELFFGEGSRLTVL.